The T cell receptor beta chain described here comes from a study of T-cell reconstitution after alpha-beta-depleted transplantation in children. Study findings and constraints: One year after transplant, T-cell counts and diversity came mostly from newly produced T cells. Some patients' high day-60 TCRbeta diversity was attributed to recipient cells surviving conditioning. Roughly two months post-transplant, alpha-beta T cells reportedly originated from several hundred graft clones that had expanded.

V lost 2 bases to trimming and J lost 4 bases; unmatched junction nucleotides: 4. Germline CDR1 is SQVTM and CDR2 is ANQGSEA. CDR3 length: 14 amino acids. This clonotype was picked up many times. The target antigen is unknown. Construction of the TCRbeta library involved unique molecular identifiers. TCRdb redid the calling of the PCR reads with MiXCR, one entry per CDR3 protein. The table shows 250,000 to 300,000 distinct CDR3 sequences, with around a tenth occurring only once. The sample here was PBMCs, taken before TCRalphabeta/CD19-depleted stem cell transplant. The chain has TRBV29-1 and TRBJ2-7; 11 nucleotides match TRBD2. This receptor was taken from a boy less than two years old with acute myeloid leukemia, due to receive a stem cell transplant. The DNA of the CDR3 is TGCAGCGTTGAAACTAGCGGGGGCCCTTACGAGCAGTACTTC. Its protein product is CSVETSGGPYEQYF.